The 27 T cell receptor beta chains below were found in one sample sequenced in a study of shared clonotypes between healthy human individuals. Assay: immunoSEQ multiplex PCR; the TCRdb copy retains only in-frame clones and omits some. The table shows about 2 million clones, with approximately 95% occurring only once. The sequenced sample was naive CD4+ T cells sorted from blood. Subset noted: CD45RA+ positively selected. The receptors come from a man aged 18 to 29 in good health.

In the case of this clone: The same CDR3 is also encoded by other DNA sequences in this sample. The rearrangement links TRBV6-5 to TRBJ1-2; perhaps TRBD1 as D (5 bases). Germline values: CDR1 MNHEY, CDR2 SVGAGI. CDR3 length equals 15 residues. Trimming stripped 0 bases from V and 2 bases from J, with 10 bases between. The CDR3 reads CASSYSIQGNYGYTF. CDR3 DNA sequence: TGTGCCAGCAGTTACTCGATCCAGGGAAACTATGGCTACACCTTC.

The chain joins TRBV6-7 to TRBJ2-1, with unresolved D. TRBV6-7 carries the ORF label, with uncertain function. Trimming shortened V by 7 bases and J by 3 bases, and 10 bases separated the two germline ends. The CDR3 loop spans 13 amino acids. The CDR3 spells CASMGLSYNEQFF. CDR3 DNA sequence: TGTGCCAGCATGGGGTTGAGCTACAATGAGCAGTTCTTC.

In this sample, this clone turned up once. The chain links TRBV30 to TRBJ2-7, with 11 positions matching TRBD1. CDR3 size: 14 residues. CDR1 and CDR2 from the germline V gene are GTSNPN and SVGIG (reference sequence). The V and J ends lost 3 bases and 2 bases, in that order; junction bases with no gene match: 3. Here the CDR3 DNA reads TGTGCCTGGAGCCCGGGACAGGGGGCCTACGAGCAGTACTTC. Its protein is CAWSPGQGAYEQYF.

The rearrangement uses TRBV11-2 and TRBJ2-1; possibly TRBD1 or TRBD2 for D (5 bases each). Trimming pared 5 bases from V and 0 bases from J, leaving 8 bases between. The CDR3 covers 14 residues. Germline V lookup: CDR1 SGHAT, CDR2 FQNNGV. In DNA form, the CDR3 reads TGTGCCAGCAGCCGGGACCCCTCCTACAATGAGCAGTTCTTC. Protein: CASSRDPSYNEQFF.

The chain recombines TRBV7-9 with TRBJ2-7, with TRBD2 matching over 8 bases. Trimming took 1 base from V and 5 from J; bases not matched to a gene: 7. CDR3 length equals 15 residues. The V gene's germline CDR1 is SEHNR and CDR2 FQNEAQ (reference sequence). CDR3 protein: CASSLETGGPNEQYF. The CDR3 DNA reads as TGTGCCAGCAGCTTAGAAACGGGAGGGCCTAACGAGCAGTACTTC. Variable domain in full (rest from reference TRBV7-9 and TRBJ2-7): DTGVSQNPRHKITKRGQNVTFRCDPISEHNRLYWYRQTLGQGPEFLTYFQNEAQLEKSRLLSDRFSAERPKGSFSTLEIQRTEQGDSAMYLCASSLETGGPNEQYFGPGTRLTVT.

The gene calls are TRBV4-3 and TRBJ1-4; D is unclear. The V gene's germline CDR1 is LGHNA and CDR2 YSLEER. V was clipped by 1 base and J by 8 bases, with 20 bases between them. This CDR3 is 17 amino acids long. CDR3 nucleotides: TGCGCCAGCAGCCAAGTCTCCGGGAGCGGGGTTCGGGAAAAACTGTTTTTT. It is translated as CASSQVSGSGVREKLFF.

The V call is TRBV5-1, the J call TRBJ2-7; no definite D call. Trimming removed 0 bases at V and 1 base at J, with 8 bases between. The germline V gene encodes CDR1 SGHRS and CDR2 YFSETQ. The CDR3 is made up of 14 amino acids. CDR3 amino acids: CASSLGSLSYEQYF. DNA of the CDR3: TGCGCCAGCAGCTTGGGTAGTCTATCCTACGAGCAGTACTTC.

CDR3 DNA sequence: TGCGCCAGCAGCCAAGATCGTGGGCGGAATACTGAAGCTTTCTTT. Protein product: CASSQDRGRNTEAFF. This chain joins TRBV4-1 and TRBJ1-1, with D unresolved. The length of the CDR3 is 15 residues. Germline assignment: CDR1 MGHRA and CDR2 YSYEKL. With 0 bases removed from V and 5 bases from J, the gap between germline ends came to 13 bases.

The genes are TRBV5-5 and TRBJ1-3; D is unclear. Germline loops: CDR1 SGHKS, CDR2 YYEKEE (reference sequence). Trimming pared 0 bases from V and 2 bases from J, leaving 12 bases between. CDR3 length equals 16 residues. In nucleotides, the CDR3 is TGTGCCAGCAGCTTGGGAGGGTTTAGCACTGGAAACACCATATATTTT. Amino acid sequence: CASSLGGFSTGNTIYF.

With respect to this clone: The sample carries other DNA sequences with the same CDR3. This chain joins TRBV5-4 and TRBJ2-1; 7 bases line up with TRBD2. CDR1 is SGHNT, CDR2 YYREEE, per germline (reference sequence). The CDR3 totals 16 residues. Unmatched junction bases numbered 7, after V lost 0 bases and J lost 4 bases. The CDR3 nucleotides read TGTGCCAGCAGCTTGGGGGGCGGGAGTTCGTACAATGAGCAGTTCTTC. As protein: CASSLGGGSSYNEQFF.

V and J are TRBV5-1 and TRBJ2-4, with 8 bases lining up with TRBD2. The CDR3 contains 14 residues. The trim removed 4 bases at V and 11 bases at J, leaving 11 bases unmatched. CDR1 is SGHRS and CDR2 is YFSETQ in the germline V gene. CDR3 nucleotide sequence: TGCGCCAGCAGCGACGACCGCGGGGGGCAGGTTCAGTACTTC. It is translated as CASSDDRGGQVQYF.

This clone was found once. The same CDR3 is also encoded by other DNA sequences in this sample. The J gene is TRBJ2-3, the V gene TRBV19, with 7 positions matching TRBD2. CDR1 and CDR2 (germline): LNHDA, SQIVND (reference sequence). With V trimmed by 6 bases and J by 0 bases, 3 bases remained unmatched. This CDR3 spans 14 amino acids. CDR3 coding DNA: TGTGCCAGTAGGGCTAGCGGTAGCACAGATACGCAGTATTTT. Amino acid sequence: CASRASGSTDTQYF. The whole variable domain, remainder taken from reference TRBV19 and TRBJ2-3, is DGGITQSPKYLFRKEGQNVTLSCEQNLNHDAMYWYRQDPGQGLRLIYYSQIVNDFQKGDIAEGYSVSREKKESFPLTVTSAQKNPTAFYLCASRASGSTDTQYFGPGTRLTVL.

The chain couples TRBV10-3 to TRBJ1-1; possible D gene TRBD1, 5 bases. CDR1 and CDR2 from the germline V gene are ENHRY and SYGVKD. Trimming pared 4 bases from V and 10 bases from J, leaving 10 bases between. The CDR3 consists of 11 residues. The CDR3 protein is CAISAGELAFF. The CDR3 region has the DNA TGTGCCATCAGTGCGGGGGAGTTAGCTTTCTTT.

V and J are TRBV7-9 and TRBJ2-7; 9 bases agree with TRBD1. Germline CDR1 is SEHNR and CDR2 is FQNEAQ (reference sequence). The CDR3 is 14 amino acids. V lost 5 bases, J lost 3 bases, and 5 bases stayed unmatched. The CDR3 DNA is TGTGCCAGCAGCCCCGGGACAGGGTACTACGAGCAGTACTTC. It yields the protein CASSPGTGYYEQYF.

This chain uses TRBV29-1 with TRBJ2-5, with D hard to call. CDR1 and CDR2 from the germline V gene are SQVTM and ANQGSEA. V was clipped by 7 bases and J by 1 base, with 13 bases between them. CDR3 length: 13 amino acids. CDR3 amino acids: CSGRLKLQETQYF. The CDR3 coding sequence is TGCAGCGGTCGACTTAAACTCCAAGAGACCCAGTACTTC.

The V gene is TRBV5-1, the J gene TRBJ2-7; 8 bases match TRBD2. Germline values: CDR1 SGHRS, CDR2 YFSETQ. This CDR3 spans 15 amino acids. J lost 5 bases, V lost 4 bases, and 11 bases had no gene match. In DNA form, the CDR3 reads TGCGCCAGCAGCCCCCGGGGGGGGGAGTCGAACGAGCAGTACTTC. It yields the protein CASSPRGGESNEQYF.

The CDR3 here is CASSVEARGPGANVLTF. Written as DNA, the CDR3 is TGTGCCAGCAGCGTAGAGGCTAGGGGGCCTGGGGCCAACGTCCTGACTTTC. J is TRBJ2-6 and V is TRBV9; 7 nucleotides align to TRBD1. With V trimmed by 0 bases and J by 2 bases, 5 bases remained unmatched. CDR1 is SGDLS and CDR2 is YYNGEE in the germline V gene. The length of the CDR3 is 17 residues.

This chain uses TRBV6-5 with TRBJ2-5; the match to TRBD2 covers 7 bases. The CDR3 contains 15 residues. CDR1 and CDR2 from the germline V gene are MNHEY and SVGAGI. J gave up 10 bases and V 5 bases, and 16 bases lay outside the gene matches. The CDR3 coding sequence is TGTGCCAGCAGTAGGGAGGGGCGGGGGACCTTTGGCCAGTACTTC. Protein: CASSREGRGTFGQYF.

The gene calls are TRBV10-3 and TRBJ2-7, with D tentatively TRBD1 (5 bases). V was clipped by 4 bases and J by 3 bases, with 10 bases between them. The germline V gene has CDR1 ENHRY and CDR2 SYGVKD. The CDR3 totals 13 residues. CDR3 DNA sequence: TGTGCCATCAGTGTTCCGGACAACTACGAGCAGTACTTC. It is translated as CAISVPDNYEQYF.

This chain joins TRBV11-1 and TRBJ2-7, with D possibly matching TRBD1 (6 bases). CDR1 SGHAT and CDR2 FQDESV come from the germline V gene (reference sequence). This CDR3 contains 15 residues. Trimming took 6 bases from V and 0 from J, leaving 15 bases between them. This chain's CDR3 is CASRFRTESSYEQYF. In DNA form, the CDR3 reads TGTGCCAGCAGGTTCCGGACAGAGTCCTCCTACGAGCAGTACTTC.

The chain couples TRBV2 to TRBJ2-1, with 8 bases identical to TRBD2. CDR1 is SNHLY and CDR2 is FYNNEI in the germline V gene. Trimming removed 5 bases from V and 6 bases from J; junction bases left unmatched: 12. The CDR3 contains 16 residues. CDR3 amino acids: CASSSIQTGTSNEQFF. The CDR3 bases are TGTGCCAGCAGTTCAATCCAAACCGGGACTAGCAATGAGCAGTTCTTC.

This chain links TRBV14 with TRBJ1-5; D is ambiguous. CDR3 size: 15 residues. Trimming took off 1 base at V and 0 bases at J, with 7 bases between the two ends. Germline lookup yields CDR1 SGHDN and CDR2 FVKESK. CDR3: CASSQVDYSNQPQHF. CDR3 in DNA: TGTGCCAGCAGCCAAGTTGACTATAGCAATCAGCCCCAGCATTTT.

This clone was picked up a small number of times. The chain combines TRBV6-1 with TRBJ2-7; D is tentatively TRBD1 or TRBD2 (6 bases each). The germline V and J ends were trimmed by 6 bases and 11 bases, with 20 bases remaining between them. The CDR3 is made up of 13 amino acids. Germline-derived CDR1 and CDR2 are MNHNS and SASEGT. CDR3 nucleotide sequence: TGTGCCAGCAGGCCTGGAGGGGGGCGGGTAGAGTACTTC. This codes for CASRPGGGRVEYF.

The chain has TRBV10-1 and TRBJ2-2, with D uncertain. The CDR3 runs 12 residues. Germline CDR1 is WNHNN and CDR2 is SYGVQD (reference sequence). Trimming stripped 1 base from V and 6 bases from J, with 3 bases between. The CDR3 coding sequence is TGCGCCAGCAGTGAGTTGGCCGGGGAGCTGTTTTTT. Translation gives CASSELAGELFF.

With regard to this clone: The same CDR3 is also encoded by other DNA sequences in this sample. The chain recombines TRBV18 with TRBJ1-4, with D hard to call. Trimming took 3 bases from V and 5 from J, leaving 4 bases between them. Germline V gene sequence: CDR1 KGHSH, CDR2 LQKENI. CDR3 length: 12 amino acids. The CDR3 DNA is TGTGCCAGCTCACCCTCAAATGAAAAACTGTTTTTT. This translates into CASSPSNEKLFF.

The gene calls are TRBV5-1 and TRBJ2-3, with 11 bases fitting TRBD1. The CDR3 spans 16 residues. V shed 0 bases and J 4 bases; nucleotides not matched to a gene: 4. Germline V gene lookup returns CDR1 SGHRS and CDR2 YFSETQ. The CDR3 sequence: CASSLGTGGDADTQYF. The CDR3 nucleotides are TGCGCCAGCAGCTTGGGGACAGGGGGCGACGCAGATACGCAGTATTTT.

J is TRBJ1-2 and V is TRBV9; D call uncertain. The ends were cut back, 2 bases at V and 3 bases at J, with 8 bases in the middle. The CDR3 is 13 amino acids. CDR1 and CDR2 (germline): SGDLS, YYNGEE. The CDR3 here is CASSVEDYYGYTF. CDR3 nucleotides: TGTGCCAGCAGCGTGGAGGATTACTATGGCTACACCTTC. Full variable domain (outside the CDR3, taken from reference TRBV9 and TRBJ1-2): DSGVTQTPKHLITATGQRVTLRCSPRSGDLSVYWYQQSLDQGLQFLIQYYNGEERAKGNILERFSAQQFPDLHSELNLSSLELGDSALYFCASSVEDYYGYTFGSGTRLTVV.